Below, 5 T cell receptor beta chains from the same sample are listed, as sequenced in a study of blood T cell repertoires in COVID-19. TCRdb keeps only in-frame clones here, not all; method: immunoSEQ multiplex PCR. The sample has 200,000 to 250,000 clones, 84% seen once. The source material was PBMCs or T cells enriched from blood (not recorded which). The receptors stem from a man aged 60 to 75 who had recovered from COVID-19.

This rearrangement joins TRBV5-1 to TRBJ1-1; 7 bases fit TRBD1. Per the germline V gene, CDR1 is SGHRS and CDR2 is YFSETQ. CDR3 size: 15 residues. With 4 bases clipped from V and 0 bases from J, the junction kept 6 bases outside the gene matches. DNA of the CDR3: TGCGCCAGCAGCCAGGGGGGCAGCATGAACACTGAAGCTTTCTTT. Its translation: CASSQGGSMNTEAFF.

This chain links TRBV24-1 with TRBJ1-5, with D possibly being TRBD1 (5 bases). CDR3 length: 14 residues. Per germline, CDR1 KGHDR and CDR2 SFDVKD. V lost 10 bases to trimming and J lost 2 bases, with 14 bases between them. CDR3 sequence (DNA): TGTGCCACTCGGGGGACCCACGGCAATCAGCCCCAGCATTTT. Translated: CATRGTHGNQPQHF.

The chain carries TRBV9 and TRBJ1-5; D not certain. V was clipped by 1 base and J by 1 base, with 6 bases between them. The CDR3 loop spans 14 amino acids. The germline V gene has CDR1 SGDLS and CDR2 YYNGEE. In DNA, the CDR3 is TGTGCCAGCAGCGTATTTCCAAGCAATCAGCCCCAGCATTTT. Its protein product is CASSVFPSNQPQHF.

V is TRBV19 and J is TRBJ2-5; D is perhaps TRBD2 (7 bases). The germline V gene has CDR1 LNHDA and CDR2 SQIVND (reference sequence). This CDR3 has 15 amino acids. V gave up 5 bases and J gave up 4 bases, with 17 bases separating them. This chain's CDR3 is CASSPRGGLGETQYF. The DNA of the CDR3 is TGTGCCAGTAGTCCCAGGGGAGGGTTGGGAGAGACCCAGTACTTC.

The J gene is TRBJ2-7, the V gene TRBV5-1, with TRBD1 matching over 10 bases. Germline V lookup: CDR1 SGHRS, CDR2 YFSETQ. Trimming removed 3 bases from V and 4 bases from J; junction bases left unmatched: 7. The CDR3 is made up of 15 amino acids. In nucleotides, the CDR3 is TGCGCCAGCAGCTCACCGGGACAGGGGTCGTACGAGCAGTACTTC. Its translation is CASSSPGQGSYEQYF. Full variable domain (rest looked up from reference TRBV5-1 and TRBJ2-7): KAGVTQTPRYLIKTRGQQVTLSCSPISGHRSVSWYQQTPGQGLQFLFEYFSETQRNKGNFPGRFSGRQFSNSRSEMNVSTLELGDSALYLCASSSPGQGSYEQYFGPGTRLTVT.